This T cell receptor beta chain comes out of a study of blood T cells in healthy people across ages. Study findings and constraints: Across samples, TCR beta diversity tracked strongly with naive T cell percentage.

Sample-barcoded 5' priming and a J-beta primer mix drove a second PCR of roughly 7 to 11 cycles. TCRdb processed the 5' RACE reads anew with MiXCR; each CDR3 protein has one entry. The repertoire holds over 300,000 distinct CDR3 sequences, with about 49% as singletons. The CDR3 runs to 12 residues. Germline CDR1 is DFQATT and CDR2 is SNEGSKA (reference sequence). Trimming pared 5 bases from V and 5 bases from J, leaving 12 bases between. Notes on this clonotype: What it binds is unknown.

The receptor was isolated from a man in his 60s in good health. The sample was blood. This chain uses TRBV20-1 with TRBJ2-5; no clear D. In DNA form, the CDR3 reads TGCAGTGCTCTTCCCGCATCGGAGACCCAGTACTTC. Translating gives CSALPASETQYF.